This T cell receptor beta chain was recovered during a study of cytomegalovirus exposure and HLA in healthy donors listed by TCRdb under 2017. With regard to the full study: A later analysis indicated that the roughly 120 validation repertoires were generated on the platform also employed for the approximately 670 repertoires of the first cohort. The study aimed to test whether signatures of past pathogen exposure could be identified by cataloging public T cell receptors. Besides the first cohort of roughly 660 subjects, a separate validation cohort made up of about 120 different subjects was used. To predict cytomegalovirus infection status, the study brought together high-throughput TCR immunosequencing, statistical association of individual TCRs with disease status, and machine learning. Broad study findings and their caveats: In the study, roughly 160 TCR beta chains were listed as associated with cytomegalovirus. Across donors, most TCR sequences were observed very rarely, whereas some public TCRs were present in many individuals. A later analysis had no HLA typing for the validation cohort, so co-occurrence there was scored across all 130 or so repertoires. It was suggested by the authors that the approach could potentially be generalized to other disease states and immunological phenotypes. Of the cluster scores, roughly 93% were above 0 in a later analysis, which found that TCRs clustered in the first cohort also tended to co-occur in the approximately 110 validation repertoires. Three of the identified cytomegalovirus-associated TCR beta chains were confirmed in vitro to be specific for cytomegalovirus antigens. The classifier was reported to diagnose cytomegalovirus status with high specificity and sensitivity in both the original and validation cohorts.

The donors were included in the validation cohort of approximately 130 subjects, a group kept apart from the roughly 730-subject first cohort. Receptors were amplified or captured by the immunoSEQ multiplex PCR assay. In the source study's methods: A statistical classification framework was built for diagnosing cytomegalovirus status from the catalog of TCR beta chain sequences. In TCRdb, the immuneACCESS table is reduced to in-frame sequences with V and J assigned. These tables do not hold every clone; where another copy was compared, an unresolved V gene accounts for under half, and the others remain unexplained. V and J calls and clone size are those listed in that table; D and trimming were worked out from the DNA. Recorded for this sample are 190,000 or so clones; roughly 84% of them occurred a single time. The ten top clones hold 2.5% to 3.5% of the sample. This clone was seen only a few times. It lacks a known antigen. No base quality information exists; no much larger clone differs at one position.

Trimming takes 4 bases off V and 5 bases off J; junction bases not matched to a gene: 4. The CDR3 measures 14 amino acids from cysteine to phenylalanine. The DNA shown is the 42-base CDR3, in frame from base 1. Reading the germline V gene gives CDR1 MGHRA and CDR2 YSYEKL. This sequence was found in a woman under 30 in good health and CMV-seropositive. The sample taken for sequencing was PBMCs. In this chain, TRBV4-1 is recombined with TRBJ2-2, with 7 middle bases fitting TRBD1. The CDR3 protein: CASSRDSRTGELFF. The DNA sequence reads TGCGCCAGCAGCCGGGACAGTCGGACCGGGGAGCTGTTTTTT.